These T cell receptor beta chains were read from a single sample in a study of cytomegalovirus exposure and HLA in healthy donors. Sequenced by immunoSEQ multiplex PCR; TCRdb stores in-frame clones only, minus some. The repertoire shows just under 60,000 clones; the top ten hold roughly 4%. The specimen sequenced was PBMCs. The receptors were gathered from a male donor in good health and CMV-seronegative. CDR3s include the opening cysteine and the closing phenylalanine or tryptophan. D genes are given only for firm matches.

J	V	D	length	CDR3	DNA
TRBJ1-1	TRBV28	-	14	CASSSFQERTEDFF	TGTGCCAGCAGTTCCTTCCAGGAGCGGACTGAAGATTTCTTT
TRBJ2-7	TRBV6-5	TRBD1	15	CASSRQGQGHYEQYF	TGTGCCAGCAGTAGACAGGGACAGGGGCACTACGAGCAGTACTTC
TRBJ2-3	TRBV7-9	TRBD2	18	CASSSRVDAGGRTDTQYF	TGTGCCAGCAGCTCGAGGGTAGACGCGGGAGGACGCACAGATACGCAGTATTTT
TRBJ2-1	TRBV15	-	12	CATSRATVEQFF	TGTGCCACCAGCAGAGCAACAGTTGAGCAGTTCTTC
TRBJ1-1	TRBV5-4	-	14	CASSLDQGWTEAFF	TGTGCCAGCAGCTTGGATCAGGGGTGGACTGAAGCTTTCTTT
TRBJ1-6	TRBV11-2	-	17	CASSVRRYLDKSSPLHF	TGTGCCAGCAGCGTACGCCGGTATCTGGACAAGTCTTCACCCCTCCACTTT
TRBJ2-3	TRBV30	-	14	CASQTLSFTDTQYF	TGTGCCTCCCAGACACTCTCTTTCACAGATACGCAGTATTTT
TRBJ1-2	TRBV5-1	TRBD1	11	CASGQGNGYTF	TGCGCCAGCGGACAGGGGAACGGCTACACCTTC
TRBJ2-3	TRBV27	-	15	CASSLGRGYTDTQYF	TGTGCCAGCAGTTTAGGCAGGGGCTACACAGATACGCAGTATTTT
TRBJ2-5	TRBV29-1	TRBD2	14	CSVGLAGGQETQYF	TGCAGCGTTGGGCTAGCGGGAGGACAAGAGACCCAGTACTTC
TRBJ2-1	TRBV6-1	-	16	CASSALTASSYNEQFF	TGTGCCAGCAGTGCTTTGACTGCAAGCTCCTACAATGAGCAGTTCTTC
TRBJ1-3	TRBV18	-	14	CASSQTGSENTIYF	TGTGCCAGCTCCCAAACAGGGTCAGAAAACACCATATATTTT
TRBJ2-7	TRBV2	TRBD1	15	CASSSDRLMPSEQYF	TGTGCCAGCAGTTCGGACAGGTTAATGCCCTCGGAGCAGTACTTC
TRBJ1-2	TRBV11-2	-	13	CASSAGQFYGYTF	TGTGCCAGCAGCGCCGGACAGTTCTATGGCTACACCTTC
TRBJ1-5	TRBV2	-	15	CASSDQLGTDQPQHF	TGTGCCAGCAGTGATCAGTTAGGGACTGATCAGCCCCAGCATTTT
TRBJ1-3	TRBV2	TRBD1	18	CASSMEVGTGYSGNTIYF	TGTGCCAGCAGTATGGAGGTTGGGACAGGGTACTCTGGAAACACCATATATTTT